The 5 T cell receptor beta chains below all came from one sample that was sequenced in a study of T cell responses to AZD1222 COVID-19 vaccine (dated by TCRdb to the early 2020s). The library was prepared using the immunoSEQ multiplex PCR assay. TCRdb's version of the immuneACCESS table is confined to in-frame rearrangements and falls short of the full clone set. An unresolved V gene accounts for under half of the shortfall where checked; the remainder is of unknown origin. The sample yields fewer than 180,000 clones; roughly 94% were counted once. The top ten constitute 0.95% to 1.5% of the sample. The sample's time point label is to be understood as: baseline before first vaccination. The sample in question was peripheral blood, obtained on day 0 of AZD1222 vaccination. The receptors shown here come from an adult in good health.

This chain links TRBV5-1 with TRBJ1-4, with a tentative D call TRBD1 (6 bases). From germline, CDR1 is SGHRS and CDR2 YFSETQ. V lost 2 bases, J lost 8 bases, and 10 bases lay in between. The length of the CDR3 is 13 residues. CDR3 residues: CASSFQGIEKLFF. DNA of the CDR3: TGCGCCAGCAGCTTTCAGGGGATCGAAAAACTGTTTTTT.

The CDR3 DNA follows: TGTGCCAGCAGCCACGGGACTTCCACCGGGGAGCTGTTTTTT. It codes for CASSHGTSTGELFF. The chain employs TRBV13 and TRBJ2-2; perhaps TRBD2 as D (6 bases). The V and J ends lost 5 bases and 4 bases respectively, with 11 bases between them. Germline CDR1 and CDR2: PRHDT and FYEKMQ (reference sequence). The CDR3 consists of 14 residues.

The rearrangement links TRBV15 to TRBJ1-6; no firm D call. This CDR3 has 14 residues. The V gene's germline CDR1 is LNHNV and CDR2 YYDKDF (reference sequence). V gave up 6 bases and J gave up 7 bases, with 13 bases separating them. The CDR3 nucleotides are TGTGCCACCAGGAGCGGCTTTGTGAATTCACCCCTCCACTTT. This encodes CATRSGFVNSPLHF.

This chain uses TRBV18 with TRBJ2-1; TRBD2 aligns across 12 bases. Germline CDR1 is KGHSH and CDR2 is LQKENI. The J segment lost 5 bases and the V segment lost 6 bases, leaving 2 bases of the junction unmatched. The CDR3 is 14 residues long. The CDR3 DNA is TGTGCCAGCTCCAGGACTAGCGGGAACAATGAGCAGTTCTTC. Translation: CASSRTSGNNEQFF.

This clone was seen a single time. The same CDR3 can be traced to other DNA sequences in this sample. The genes are TRBV10-3 and TRBJ1-5; D gene uncertain. In germline, CDR1 is ENHRY, CDR2 SYGVKD. CDR3 length: 14 residues. Trimming removed 4 bases from V and 0 bases from J, with 7 bases in between. CDR3 loop: CAISGQNSNQPQHF. In DNA, the CDR3 is TGTGCCATCAGTGGGCAAAATAGCAATCAGCCCCAGCATTTT.